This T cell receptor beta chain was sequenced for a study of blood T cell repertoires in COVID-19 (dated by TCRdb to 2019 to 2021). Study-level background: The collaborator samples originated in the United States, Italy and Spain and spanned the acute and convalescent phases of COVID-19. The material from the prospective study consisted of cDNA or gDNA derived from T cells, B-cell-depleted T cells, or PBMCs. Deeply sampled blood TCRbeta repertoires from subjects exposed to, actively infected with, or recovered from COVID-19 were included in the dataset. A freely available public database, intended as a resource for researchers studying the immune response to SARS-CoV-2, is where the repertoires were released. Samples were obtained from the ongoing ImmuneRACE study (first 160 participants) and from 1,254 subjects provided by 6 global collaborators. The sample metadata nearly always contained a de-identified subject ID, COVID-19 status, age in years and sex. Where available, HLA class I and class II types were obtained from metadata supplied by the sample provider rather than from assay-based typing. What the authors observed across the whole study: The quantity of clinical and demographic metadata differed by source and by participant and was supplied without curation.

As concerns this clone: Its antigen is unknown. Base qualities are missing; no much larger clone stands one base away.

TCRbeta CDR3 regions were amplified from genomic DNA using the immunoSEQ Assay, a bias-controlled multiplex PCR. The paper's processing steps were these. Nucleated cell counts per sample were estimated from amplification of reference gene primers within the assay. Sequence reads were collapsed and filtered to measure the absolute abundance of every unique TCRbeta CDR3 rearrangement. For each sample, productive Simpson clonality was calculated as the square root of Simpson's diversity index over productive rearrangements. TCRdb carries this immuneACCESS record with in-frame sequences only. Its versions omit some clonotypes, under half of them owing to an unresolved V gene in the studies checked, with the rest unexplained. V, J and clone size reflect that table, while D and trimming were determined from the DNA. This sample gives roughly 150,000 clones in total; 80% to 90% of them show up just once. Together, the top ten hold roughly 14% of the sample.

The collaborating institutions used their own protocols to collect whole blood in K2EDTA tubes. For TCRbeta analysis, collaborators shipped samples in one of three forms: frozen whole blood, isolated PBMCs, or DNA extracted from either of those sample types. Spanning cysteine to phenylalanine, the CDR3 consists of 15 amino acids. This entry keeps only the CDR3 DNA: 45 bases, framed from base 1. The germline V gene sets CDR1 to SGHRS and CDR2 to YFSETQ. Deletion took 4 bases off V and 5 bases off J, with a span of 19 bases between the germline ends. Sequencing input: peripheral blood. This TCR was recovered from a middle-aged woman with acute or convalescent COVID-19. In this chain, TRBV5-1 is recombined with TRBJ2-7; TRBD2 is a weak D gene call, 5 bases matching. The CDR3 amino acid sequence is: CASSKPILGADEQYF. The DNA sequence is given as TGCGCCAGCAGCAAACCTATACTAGGAGCGGACGAGCAGTACTTC.